This paragraph reports one T cell receptor (beta chain). Its antigen is undetermined. These data come from a study of OX40 agonist ivuxolimab in advanced cancers. Study results and limitations: At 0.1 to 3.0 mg/kg, clonal expansion of CD4+ and CD8+ blood T cells had occurred by week 6.

The assay was immunoSEQ multiplex PCR, and TCRdb's table has in-frame clones only and misses some. The table includes just over 90,000 clones, 91% detected once. The germline CDR1 and CDR2 sequences are SGHRS and YFSETQ. With 4 bases clipped from V and 2 bases from J, the junction kept 5 bases outside the gene matches. The CDR3 runs 15 residues. The rearrangement joins TRBV5-1 to TRBJ2-7; 11 bases are a match to TRBD2. This sample comprised CD4+ or CD8+ T cells sorted from blood, obtained in a trial of the OX40 agonist ivuxolimab. The receptor comes from an adult with an advanced solid tumor such as melanoma, head and neck, liver or kidney cancer. CDR3: CASSLGTSGTYEQYF. For the CDR3, the DNA is TGCGCCAGCAGCCTCGGGACTAGCGGTACCTACGAGCAGTACTTC.